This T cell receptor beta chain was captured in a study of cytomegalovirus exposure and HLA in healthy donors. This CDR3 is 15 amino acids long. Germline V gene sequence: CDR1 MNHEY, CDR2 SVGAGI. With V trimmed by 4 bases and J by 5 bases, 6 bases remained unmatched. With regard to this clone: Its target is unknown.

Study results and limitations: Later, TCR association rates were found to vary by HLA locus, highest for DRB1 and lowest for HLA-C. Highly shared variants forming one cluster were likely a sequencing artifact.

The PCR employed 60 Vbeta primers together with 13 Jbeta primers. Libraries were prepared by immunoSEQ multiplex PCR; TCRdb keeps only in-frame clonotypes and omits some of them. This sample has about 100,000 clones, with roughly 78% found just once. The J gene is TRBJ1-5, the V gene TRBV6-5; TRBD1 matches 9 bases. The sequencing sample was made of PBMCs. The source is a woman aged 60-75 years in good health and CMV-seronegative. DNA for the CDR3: TGTGCCAGCAGTTCGGGACAGGGCGGACATCAGCCCCAGCATTTT. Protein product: CASSSGQGGHQPQHF.